The 7 T cell receptor beta chains reported below all come from one sample, sequenced in a study of identical twins' blood T cells. TCRdb reprocessed the 5' RACE reads with MiXCR, giving one entry per CDR3 protein. The sample gives about 370,000 distinct CDR3 sequences, roughly 27% of which show up once; 6% to 7% is in the top ten. Sequencing was performed on PBMCs. These receptors all stem from a woman between 18 and 55 years old in good health.

This clonotype rates as medium-sized. V gene TRBV28 combines with J gene TRBJ2-1, with TRBD1 identical over 9 bases. The CDR3 runs to 15 residues. Germline V gives CDR1 MDHEN, CDR2 SYDVKM. The ends lost 3 bases at V and 6 bases at J; junction bases unmatched: 6. CDR3 in DNA: TGTGCCAGCAGTTTTATCTCGACAGGGGGCAATGAGCAGTTCTTC. Its protein is CASSFISTGGNEQFF.

Turning to this clonotype: A read error may be the cause here, since a much bigger clone is one base away. The chain couples TRBV24-1 to TRBJ2-3, with a tentative D call TRBD1 (6 bases). V was pared by 6 bases and J by 6 bases, with 12 bases between. The CDR3 contains 13 residues. From germline, CDR1 is KGHDR and CDR2 SFDVKD. CDR3 sequence reads: CATSNLQGDTQYF. The CDR3 DNA reads TGTGCCACCAGTAACCTCCAGGGGGATACGCAGTATTTT.

V and J are TRBV20-1 and TRBJ1-5, with D hard to call. The ends were cut back, 6 bases at V and 4 bases at J, with 19 bases in the middle. CDR3 length: 15 residues. Per germline, CDR1 DFQATT and CDR2 SNEGSKA (reference sequence). This CDR3 is CSATRRAGGNQPQHF. The CDR3 region has the DNA TGCAGTGCCACCCGGCGGGCAGGAGGTAATCAGCCCCAGCATTTT.

The chain is built from TRBV20-1 and TRBJ2-2; D call uncertain. CDR3 length equals 13 residues. Germline values: CDR1 DFQATT, CDR2 SNEGSKA (reference sequence). V lost 8 bases to trimming and J lost 0 bases, with 10 bases between them. CDR3 region: CSCGRPNTGELFF. CDR3 coding DNA: TGCAGTTGCGGCAGACCGAACACCGGGGAGCTGTTTTTT.

The chain couples TRBV5-1 to TRBJ1-1; possibly TRBD1 for D (5 bases). The V gene's germline CDR1 is SGHRS and CDR2 YFSETQ. Trimming took off 9 bases at V and 0 bases at J, with 21 bases between the two ends. This CDR3 is built from 16 residues. CDR3 nucleotides: TGCGCCACCAAGGAGAGGGGAGACCCCATGAACACTGAAGCTTTCTTT. Protein product: CATKERGDPMNTEAFF.

The V call is TRBV5-1, the J call TRBJ2-1; D is possibly TRBD2 (6 bases). Trimming took off 3 bases at V and 13 bases at J, with 20 bases between the two ends. The germline gives CDR1 SGHRS, CDR2 YFSETQ. The CDR3 has 14 residues. CDR3 bases: TGCGCCAGCAGCTCCGCTGTGAATAGCGGAAACCAGTTCTTC. This sequence encodes CASSSAVNSGNQFF.

The V and J genes are TRBV20-1 and TRBJ1-1; TRBD1 aligns across 10 bases. From germline, CDR1 is DFQATT and CDR2 SNEGSKA (reference sequence). J was trimmed by 9 bases and V by 5 bases; bases with no gene match: 9. The CDR3 sequence is 13 residues long. The CDR3 sequence: CSAPEDRGEKAFF. DNA for the CDR3: TGCAGTGCTCCCGAGGACAGGGGGGAGAAAGCTTTCTTT.